This entry concerns a single TCR beta chain. Profiled with immunoSEQ multiplex PCR; TCRdb holds only in-frame clones, not every one. The sample contains more than 110,000 clones, around 82% of which appear only once. The ends were cut back, 0 bases at V and 7 bases at J, with 8 bases in the middle. Germline CDR1 SGHRS, CDR2 YFSETQ. CDR3 length: 13 amino acids. The sample comes from a study of blood T cell repertoires in COVID-19. Specimen: peripheral blood. The TCR originated in a human donor in a cohort sampled during active COVID-19. The V and J genes are TRBV5-1 and TRBJ2-1, with TRBD2 as a possible D gene (6 bases). This CDR3 reads CASSLGRGNEQFF. The CDR3 DNA follows: TGCGCCAGCAGCTTGGGGAGGGGAAATGAGCAGTTCTTC.